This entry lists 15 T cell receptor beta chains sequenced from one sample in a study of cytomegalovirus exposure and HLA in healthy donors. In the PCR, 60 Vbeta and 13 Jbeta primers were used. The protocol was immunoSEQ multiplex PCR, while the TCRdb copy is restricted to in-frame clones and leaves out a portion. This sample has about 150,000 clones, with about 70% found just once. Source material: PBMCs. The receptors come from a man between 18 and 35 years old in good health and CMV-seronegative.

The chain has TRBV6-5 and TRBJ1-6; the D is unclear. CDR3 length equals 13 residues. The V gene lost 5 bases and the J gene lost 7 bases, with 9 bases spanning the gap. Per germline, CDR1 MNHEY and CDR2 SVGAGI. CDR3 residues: CASSGWENSPLHF. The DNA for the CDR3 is TGTGCCAGCAGTGGTTGGGAGAATTCACCCCTCCACTTT.

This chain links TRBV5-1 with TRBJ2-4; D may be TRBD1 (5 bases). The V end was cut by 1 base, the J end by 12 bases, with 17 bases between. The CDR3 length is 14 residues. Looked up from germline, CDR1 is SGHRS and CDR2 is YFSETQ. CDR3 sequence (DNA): TGCGCCAGCAGCTTGTGGGTAGGGGAAGACAGTCAGTACTTC. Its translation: CASSLWVGEDSQYF.

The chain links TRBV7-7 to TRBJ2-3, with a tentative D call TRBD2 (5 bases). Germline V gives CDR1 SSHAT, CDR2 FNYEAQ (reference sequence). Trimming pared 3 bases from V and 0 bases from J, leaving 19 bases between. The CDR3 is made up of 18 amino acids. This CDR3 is CASSFGFGKPASTDTQYF. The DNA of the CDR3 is TGTGCCAGCAGCTTCGGGTTCGGGAAACCCGCTAGCACAGATACGCAGTATTTT.

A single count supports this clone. The CDR3 here is CASSHNRGDTDTQYF. The CDR3 DNA follows: TGTGCCAGCAGCCATAACAGGGGTGACACAGATACGCAGTATTTT. The chain couples TRBV7-4 to TRBJ2-3; 7 nucleotides align to TRBD1. V lost 5 bases, J lost 2 bases, and 7 bases stayed unmatched. CDR1 and CDR2 from the germline V gene are SGHVT and SQSDAQ. This CDR3 is built from 15 residues.

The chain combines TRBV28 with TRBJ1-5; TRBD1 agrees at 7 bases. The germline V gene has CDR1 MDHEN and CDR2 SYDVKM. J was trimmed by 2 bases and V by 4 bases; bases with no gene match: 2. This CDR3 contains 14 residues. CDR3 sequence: CASSYRGGNQPQHF. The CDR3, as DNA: TGTGCCAGCAGTTACAGGGGAGGCAATCAGCCCCAGCATTTT.

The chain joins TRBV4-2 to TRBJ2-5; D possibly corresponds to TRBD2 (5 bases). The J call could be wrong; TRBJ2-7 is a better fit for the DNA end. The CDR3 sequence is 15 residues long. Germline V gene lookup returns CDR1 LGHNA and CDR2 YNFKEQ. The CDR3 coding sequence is TGTGCCAGCAGCCAAGATCTGGTTGAGAGGGCCGAGCAGTACTTC. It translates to CASSQDLVERAEQYF.

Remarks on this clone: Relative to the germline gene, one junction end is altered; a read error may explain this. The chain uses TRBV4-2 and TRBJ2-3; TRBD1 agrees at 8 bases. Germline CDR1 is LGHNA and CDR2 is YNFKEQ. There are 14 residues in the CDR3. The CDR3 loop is CASSQEVGTGTQYF. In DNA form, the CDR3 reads TGTGCCAGCAGCCAAGAGGTTGGGACAGGTACGCAGTATTTT.

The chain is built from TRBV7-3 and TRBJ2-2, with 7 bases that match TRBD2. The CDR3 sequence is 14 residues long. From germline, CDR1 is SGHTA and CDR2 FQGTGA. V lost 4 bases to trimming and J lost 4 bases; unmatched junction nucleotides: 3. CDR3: CASSSGGATGELFF. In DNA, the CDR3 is TGTGCCAGCAGCTCGGGGGGAGCCACCGGGGAGCTGTTTTTT.

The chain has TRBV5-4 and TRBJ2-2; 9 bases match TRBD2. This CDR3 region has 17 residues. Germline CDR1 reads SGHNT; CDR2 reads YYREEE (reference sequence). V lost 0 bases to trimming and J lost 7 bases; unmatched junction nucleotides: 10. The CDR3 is CASSLESAGGLSGELFF. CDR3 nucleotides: TGTGCCAGCAGCTTGGAGTCGGCGGGGGGGCTGAGCGGGGAGCTGTTTTTT.

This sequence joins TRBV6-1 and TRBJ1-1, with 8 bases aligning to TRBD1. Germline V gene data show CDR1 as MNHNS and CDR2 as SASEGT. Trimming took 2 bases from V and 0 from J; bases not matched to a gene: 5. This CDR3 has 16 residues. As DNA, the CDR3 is TGTGCCAGCAGTGAAACAGGGGGACAATTGAACACTGAAGCTTTCTTT. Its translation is CASSETGGQLNTEAFF.

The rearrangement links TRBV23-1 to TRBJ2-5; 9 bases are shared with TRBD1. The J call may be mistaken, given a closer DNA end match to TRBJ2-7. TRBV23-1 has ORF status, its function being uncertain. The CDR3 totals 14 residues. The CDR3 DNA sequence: TGCGCCAGCAGTCAATCGGACAGGGGCTACGAGCAGTACTTC. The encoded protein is CASSQSDRGYEQYF.

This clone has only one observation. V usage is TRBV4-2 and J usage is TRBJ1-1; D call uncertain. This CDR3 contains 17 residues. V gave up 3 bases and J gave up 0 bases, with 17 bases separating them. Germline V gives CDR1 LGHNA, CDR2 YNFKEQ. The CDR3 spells CASSQEWEASMNTEAFF. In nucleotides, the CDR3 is TGTGCCAGCAGCCAGGAATGGGAGGCCAGCATGAACACTGAAGCTTTCTTT.

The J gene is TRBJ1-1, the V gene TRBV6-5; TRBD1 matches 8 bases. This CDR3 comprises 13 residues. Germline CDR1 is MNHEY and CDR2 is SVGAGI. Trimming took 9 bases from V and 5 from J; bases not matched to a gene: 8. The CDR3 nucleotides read TGTGCCAGTTACAGGGGGAGAAGTACTGAAGCTTTCTTT. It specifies CASYRGRSTEAFF.

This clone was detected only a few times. The CDR3 coding sequence is TGTGCCAGCAGCCGGGACAGGGTTTTGAACACTGAAGCTTTCTTT. Amino acids: CASSRDRVLNTEAFF. The V gene is TRBV7-8, the J gene TRBJ1-1, with 9 bases identical to TRBD1. This CDR3 comprises 15 residues. The V segment lost 5 bases and the J segment 0 bases; nucleotides outside the gene matches: 4. Per the germline V gene, CDR1 is SGHVS and CDR2 is FQNEAQ.

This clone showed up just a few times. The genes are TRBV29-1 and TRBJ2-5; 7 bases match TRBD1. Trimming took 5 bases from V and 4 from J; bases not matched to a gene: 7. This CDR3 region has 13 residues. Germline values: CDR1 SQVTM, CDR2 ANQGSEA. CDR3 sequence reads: CSVLTSGGETQYF. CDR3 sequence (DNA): TGCAGCGTTTTAACTTCAGGGGGAGAGACCCAGTACTTC.